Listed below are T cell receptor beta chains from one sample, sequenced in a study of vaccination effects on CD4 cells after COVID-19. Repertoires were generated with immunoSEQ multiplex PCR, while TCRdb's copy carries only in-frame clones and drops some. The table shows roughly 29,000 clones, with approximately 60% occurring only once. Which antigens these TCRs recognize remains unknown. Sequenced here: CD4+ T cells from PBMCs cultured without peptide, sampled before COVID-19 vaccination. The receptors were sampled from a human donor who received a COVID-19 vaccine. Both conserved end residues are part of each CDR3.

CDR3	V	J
CASSSQYGGGSSYNEQFF	TRBV9	TRBJ2-1
CASSLQQLTEAFF	TRBV11-1	TRBJ1-1
CASSYEEYTEAFF	TRBV12-3/TRBV12-4	TRBJ1-1
CASSLTGTYEQYF	TRBV11-3	TRBJ2-7
CASRSTNNQPQHF	TRBV6-5	TRBJ1-5
CASSFDRGLHLGGSPLHF	TRBV6-2/TRBV6-3	TRBJ1-6
CASSEVSGGPNTEAFF	TRBV10-2	TRBJ1-1
CASSYRGRNQPQHF	TRBV6-2/TRBV6-3	TRBJ1-5
CASSLQGRGEETQYF	TRBV5-1	TRBJ2-5
CASSRDNREQYF	TRBV12-3/TRBV12-4	TRBJ2-7
CAGSLAGGGDTQYF	TRBV5-4	TRBJ2-3
CASSPQGWETQYF	TRBV27	TRBJ2-5
CASSLPWDSTDTQYF	TRBV7-9	TRBJ2-3
CASSRRTEAFF	TRBV5-6	TRBJ1-1
CASSIGGSVYNEQFF	TRBV19	TRBJ2-1
CASSQSHVLAGEANTGELFF	TRBV11-3	TRBJ2-2
CASSSMGTVTDTQYF	TRBV11-2	TRBJ2-3
CASSEALGSYNSPLHF	TRBV25-1	TRBJ1-6
CASSERHQGARGNTIYF	TRBV6-1	TRBJ1-3
CASSEADLIQYF	TRBV10-2	TRBJ2-7
CASSPLDLTGAALAGEKLFF	TRBV18	TRBJ1-4
CAWSVGWGLRQREGYTF	TRBV30	TRBJ1-2
CASSPTGSGNTIYF	TRBV11-2	TRBJ1-3
CASSLEGRVNEQFF	TRBV7-8	TRBJ2-1
CASSESPESGNTIYF	TRBV2	TRBJ1-3
CASSEDPGNTIYF	TRBV6-5	TRBJ1-3
CASGLVGEQFF	TRBV12-5	TRBJ2-1
CASSVDSMGYEQYF	TRBV9	TRBJ2-7
CASSTRQTSNYGYTF	TRBV27	TRBJ1-2